The 23 T cell receptor beta chains given below trace back to one sample, sequenced in a study of T cells in Graves' hyperthyroidism and ophthalmopathy. TCR beta CDR3 regions were amplified from RNA. HTBI primers drove first-round RT-PCR of the TCR CDR3. TCRdb independently ran MiXCR on the multiplex PCR reads; one entry per CDR3 protein. The table shows hundreds of thousands of distinct CDR3 sequences, with roughly 37% occurring only once. Sequences were obtained from blood. All receptors come from a man between 18 and 29 years old with Graves' hyperthyroidism.

This clonotype came up once. One junction end does not reproduce the germline sequence, and a read error may be involved. The DNA for the CDR3 is TGTGCCAGCGCCGTGGAGGGCGAGGCTTTCTTT. Translated, it gives CASAVEGEAFF. The chain joins TRBV10-1 to TRBJ1-1, with no clear D. CDR1 and CDR2 (germline): WNHNN, SYGVQD (reference sequence). This CDR3 has 11 amino acids.

Comment on this clonotype: It may be a read error: a sequence one base away is much more abundant. The chain links TRBV20-1 to TRBJ1-1; weak D call: TRBD1 (5 bases). Between the trimmed V and J ends, which lost 3 bases and 5 bases, there was a span of 10 bases. In germline, CDR1 is DFQATT, CDR2 SNEGSKA (reference sequence). The CDR3 extends over 12 amino acids. Written as DNA, the CDR3 is TGCAGTGCTAGTCCGGGACCTACTGAAGCTTTCTTT. Residues: CSASPGPTEAFF.

This clonotype was observed a handful of times. V and J are TRBV5-1 and TRBJ2-5; 7 bases are shared with TRBD1. The CDR3 sequence is 14 residues long. Trimming removed 3 bases from V and 5 bases from J; junction bases left unmatched: 7. Germline CDR1 reads SGHRS; CDR2 reads YFSETQ. CDR3 amino acids: CASSSTGWGETQYF. The CDR3 region has the DNA TGCGCCAGCAGCTCGACAGGGTGGGGTGAGACCCAGTACTTC.

This clonotype came up many times. The CDR3 coding sequence is TGTGCCGCTAACAGAAATGGGAACTATGGCTACACCTTC. Encoded protein: CAANRNGNYGYTF. This chain links TRBV10-3 with TRBJ1-2; D is ambiguous. There are 13 residues in the CDR3. V lost 11 bases and J 2 bases, leaving 15 bases between the germline ends. Germline lookup yields CDR1 ENHRY and CDR2 SYGVKD.

This chain connects TRBV15 to TRBJ1-5; D not certain. CDR1 and CDR2 (germline): LNHNV, YYDKDF (reference sequence). The V and J ends lost 2 bases and 0 bases respectively, with 8 bases between them. The CDR3 is made up of 15 amino acids. As DNA, the CDR3 is TGTGCCACCAGCAGATCTTCCCATAGCAATCAGCCCCAGCATTTT. Protein sequence: CATSRSSHSNQPQHF.

This clonotype has a count of ten or more. The chain joins TRBV10-3 to TRBJ1-1; no clear D. This CDR3 is built from 12 residues. Germline V gene sequence: CDR1 ENHRY, CDR2 SYGVKD. V lost 8 bases, J lost 4 bases, and 11 bases lay in between. The CDR3 DNA follows: TGTGCCATCCTTATGAGCGTCACTGAAGCTTTCTTT. It yields the protein CAILMSVTEAFF.

The chain combines TRBV7-6 with TRBJ1-2; a possible D gene is TRBD1 (6 bases). This CDR3 is built from 14 residues. V was shortened by 3 bases and J by 4 bases, with 12 bases between the two germline ends. Germline CDR1 and CDR2: SGHVS and FNYEAQ. This CDR3 is CASSLGGEGYGYTF. As DNA, the CDR3 is TGTGCCAGCAGCTTGGGGGGCGAGGGCTATGGCTACACCTTC.

This clonotype was counted at least ten times. V and J are TRBV10-3 and TRBJ1-1; D perhaps matches TRBD1 (5 bases). The CDR3 totals 16 residues. The V end lost 3 bases, the J end lost 5 bases, and 19 bases lay between the germline ends. CDR1 is ENHRY, CDR2 SYGVKD, per germline. CDR3 in DNA: TGTGCCATCAGTGATCGTCGGTTCCAGGGTCGGACTGAAGCTTTCTTT. Protein product: CAISDRRFQGRTEAFF.

The chain combines TRBV27 with TRBJ2-5; no definite D call. The CDR3 consists of 13 residues. The germline V gene has CDR1 MNHEY and CDR2 SMNVEV (reference sequence). Trimming stripped 2 bases from V and 5 bases from J, with 9 bases between. The CDR3 loop reads CASSLGPIETQYF. In DNA form, the CDR3 reads TGTGCCAGCAGTTTAGGTCCGATCGAGACCCAGTACTTC.

The genes are TRBV6-4 and TRBJ2-1; 7 nucleotides agree with TRBD1. The CDR3 is made up of 13 amino acids. Germline-derived CDR1 and CDR2 are MRHNA and SNTAGT. The V gene end was trimmed by 5 bases and the J gene end by 9 bases; junction bases not matched to a gene: 7. In nucleotides, the CDR3 is TGTGCCAGCAGTAGACAGGGATGGGTTGAGCAGTTCTTC. This gives the protein CASSRQGWVEQFF.

This clonotype was seen ten or more times. The chain carries TRBV10-3 and TRBJ2-7; D may be TRBD2 (5 bases). Germline CDR1 ENHRY, CDR2 SYGVKD. The CDR3 sequence is 13 residues long. The V end lost 10 bases, the J end lost 1 base, and 14 bases lay between the germline ends. CDR3 nucleotides: TGTGCCACCAACGACGGGGAGTCCTACGAGCAGTACTTC. It codes for CATNDGESYEQYF.

The chain carries TRBV10-3 and TRBJ2-5, with D maybe TRBD1 (7 bases). There are 15 residues in the CDR3. Germline assignment: CDR1 ENHRY and CDR2 SYGVKD. V was clipped by 9 bases and J by 7 bases, with 24 bases between them. In DNA, the CDR3 is TGTGCCATACACCCGGGGGACAGCGATATAGGGACCCAGTACTTC. Protein sequence: CAIHPGDSDIGTQYF.

The rearrangement links TRBV20-1 to TRBJ1-5; 12 bases agree with TRBD1. CDR1 and CDR2 (germline): DFQATT, SNEGSKA (reference sequence). With 5 bases clipped from V and 4 bases from J, the junction kept 9 bases outside the gene matches. The CDR3 has 16 amino acids. Here the CDR3 reads CSAPTGQGAWNQPQHF. The CDR3 DNA follows: TGCAGTGCTCCTACGGGACAGGGGGCGTGGAATCAGCCCCAGCATTTT.

On this clonotype: The CDR3 end shows no conserved phenylalanine or tryptophan, and so a read error is likely. J is TRBJ1-1 and V is TRBV20-1; D perhaps matches TRBD1 (6 bases). CDR1 is DFQATT and CDR2 is SNEGSKA in the germline V gene (reference sequence). The CDR3 length is 11 residues. DNA of the CDR3: TGCACATTGGACAGCCCGACTGAAGCTTTCTCT. Translation gives CTLDSPTEAFS.

The chain has TRBV9 and TRBJ2-7, with 12 bases fitting TRBD1. The ends lost 7 bases at V and 6 bases at J; junction bases unmatched: 8. The CDR3 runs 14 residues. Germline CDR1 reads SGDLS; CDR2 reads YYNGEE. CDR3 in amino acids: CASGLGTGGGEQYF. The DNA for the CDR3 is TGTGCCAGCGGCTTGGGGACAGGGGGCGGCGAGCAGTACTTC.

Regarding this clonotype: A read error is likely, as this CDR3 ends without the conserved phenylalanine or tryptophan. The V call is TRBV7-2, the J call TRBJ1-5; tentatively, D is TRBD1 (5 bases). V dropped 8 bases and J dropped 0 bases, with 8 bases sitting between them. The CDR3 contains 13 residues. Germline V gene sequence: CDR1 SGHTA, CDR2 FQGNSA. This CDR3 is CASSTDSNQPQHV. The CDR3 coding sequence is TGTGCCAGCTCGACAGATAGCAATCAGCCCCAGCATGTT.

This clonotype was seen ten or more times. The rearrangement joins TRBV7-9 to TRBJ1-3; D is ambiguous. The germline CDR1 and CDR2 sequences are SEHNR and FQNEAQ (reference sequence). V lost 5 bases to trimming and J lost 5 bases, with 16 bases between them. The CDR3 spans 15 residues. As DNA, the CDR3 is TGTGCCAGCAGCCCACCCGGGATCGAGAGAAACACCATATATTTT. This sequence encodes CASSPPGIERNTIYF.

Details on this clonotype: The junction does not match germline at one end; this may be a read error. This chain joins TRBV5-1 and TRBJ2-7; a weak D match, TRBD2 (5 bases). CDR1 is SGHRS, CDR2 YFSETQ, per germline. The CDR3 is made up of 13 amino acids. The DNA of the CDR3 is TGCGCCAGCAGCACCGGGAACACCGGGGAGCTGTACTTC. It translates to CASSTGNTGELYF.

This clonotype was recorded at least ten times. The V gene is TRBV29-1, the J gene TRBJ2-5; possibly TRBD1 or TRBD2 for D (5 bases each). CDR1 is SQVTM and CDR2 is ANQGSEA in the germline V gene. Trimming removed 5 bases at V and 5 bases at J, with 9 bases between. This CDR3 spans 11 amino acids. The chain's CDR3 is CSVTWGETQYF. The DNA for the CDR3 is TGCAGCGTTACCTGGGGGGAGACCCAGTACTTC.

The chain links TRBV7-9 to TRBJ1-1; D might be TRBD1 (5 bases). Germline V gene lookup returns CDR1 SEHNR and CDR2 FQNEAQ (reference sequence). This CDR3 comprises 16 residues. Trimming removed 1 base from V and 1 base from J, with 13 bases in between. CDR3 amino acids: CASSLDGGGGNTEAFF. Written as DNA, the CDR3 is TGTGCCAGCAGCTTAGATGGCGGGGGAGGGAACACTGAAGCTTTCTTT.

The V call is TRBV14, the J call TRBJ2-5, with D possibly TRBD2 on 5 matching bases. The CDR3 contains 13 residues. Germline CDR1 is SGHDN and CDR2 is FVKESK. Deletions cut 1 base from V and 10 bases from J, with 13 bases between. The CDR3, as DNA: TGTGCCAGCAGCCAAGTCGCAAGGGAGTACCAGTACTTC. Its protein is CASSQVAREYQYF.

The V call is TRBV7-2, the J call TRBJ2-7; TRBD1 agrees at 7 bases. The CDR3 totals 16 residues. V was pared by 5 bases and J by 3 bases, with 13 bases of the junction left unmatched. Germline V lookup: CDR1 SGHTA, CDR2 FQGNSA. The CDR3, as DNA: TGTGCCAGCAGCCAAGATTGGCCAGGGGGTCTCTACGAGCAGTACTTC. Its protein product is CASSQDWPGGLYEQYF.

In its sample, this clonotype was seen many times. The chain couples TRBV20-1 to TRBJ1-1, with TRBD1 as a possible D gene (5 bases). Germline lookup yields CDR1 DFQATT and CDR2 SNEGSKA (reference sequence). Trimming cost V 4 bases and J 0 bases, with 6 bases left between them. The CDR3 consists of 12 residues. The CDR3: CSATGLNTEAFF. The CDR3 DNA is TGCAGTGCTACAGGGCTGAACACTGAAGCTTTCTTT.